The 14 T cell receptor beta chains given below trace back to one sample, sequenced in a study of blood T cell repertoires in COVID-19. The assay was immunoSEQ multiplex PCR, and TCRdb's table has in-frame clones only and misses some. Here the sample spans about 280,000 clones, 87% being singletons. The sample consisted of PBMCs or T cells enriched from blood (not recorded which). These receptors were obtained from a woman aged 35 to 49 who had recovered from COVID-19.

Details on this clone: Other DNA sequences in this sample translate to the same CDR3. The chain links TRBV28 to TRBJ2-3, with D possibly TRBD1 on 6 matching bases. Germline CDR1 MDHEN, CDR2 SYDVKM. CDR3 length: 15 amino acids. V was cut by 6 bases and J by 1 base, with 14 bases left in between. DNA for the CDR3: TGTGCCAGCAGCCTTCAGGGGCGGGGCACAGATACGCAGTATTTT. This translates into CASSLQGRGTDTQYF.

This rearrangement joins TRBV5-4 to TRBJ2-1, with 7 bases aligning to TRBD2. There are 16 residues in the CDR3. With V trimmed by 0 bases and J by 9 bases, 12 bases remained unmatched. Germline V lookup: CDR1 SGHNT, CDR2 YYREEE (reference sequence). CDR3 amino acids: CASSLGAVGGFGEQFF. CDR3 coding DNA: TGTGCCAGCAGCTTGGGGGCCGTGGGAGGGTTTGGTGAGCAGTTCTTC. Full variable domain (outside the CDR3, taken from reference TRBV5-4 and TRBJ2-1): ETGVTQSPTHLIKTRGQQVTLRCSSQSGHNTVSWYQQALGQGPQFIFQYYREEENGRGNFPPRFSGLQFPNYSSELNVNALELDDSALYLCASSLGAVGGFGEQFFGPGTRLTVL.

The sample holds one count of this clone. The chain carries TRBV7-9 and TRBJ2-1, with D unresolved. The V and J ends lost 3 bases and 0 bases respectively, with 15 bases between them. CDR1 and CDR2 (germline): SEHNR, FQNEAQ (reference sequence). The CDR3 contains 17 residues. CDR3 coding DNA: TGTGCCAGCAGCTTTCCGCTTGGCGGCAGCTCCTACAATGAGCAGTTCTTC. Translated, it gives CASSFPLGGSSYNEQFF.

This chain's CDR3 is CASSFGLAGDGELFF. CDR3 in DNA: TGTGCCAGCAGCTTCGGACTAGCGGGAGACGGGGAGCTGTTTTTT. This chain connects TRBV7-9 to TRBJ2-2; 13 nucleotides align to TRBD2. The CDR3 sequence is 15 residues long. Germline V gene sequence: CDR1 SEHNR, CDR2 FQNEAQ (reference sequence). V dropped 3 bases and J dropped 7; count of bases not matched to a gene: 2.

The chain employs TRBV3-1 (or the pseudogene TRBV3-2) and TRBJ1-6, with D hard to call. The CDR3 has 15 residues. The V gene lost 2 bases and the J gene lost 0 bases, with 5 bases spanning the gap. Germline lookup yields CDR1 LGHDT and CDR2 YNNKEL (reference sequence). The CDR3 protein is CASSQWSSYNSPLHF. The CDR3, as DNA: TGTGCCAGCAGCCAATGGAGCTCCTATAATTCACCCCTCCACTTT.

The rearrangement uses TRBV7-8 and TRBJ2-3; 11 bases are shared with TRBD2. CDR1 SGHVS and CDR2 FQNEAQ come from the germline V gene. J lost 6 bases, V lost 2 bases, and 7 bases had no gene match. The CDR3 consists of 16 residues. CDR3 loop: CASSLLIAGGGDTQYF. In nucleotides, the CDR3 is TGTGCCAGCAGCTTATTGATAGCGGGAGGGGGGGATACGCAGTATTTT.

Points on this clone: The same CDR3 can be traced to other DNA sequences in this sample. The V and J genes are TRBV24-1 and TRBJ2-1; 7 nucleotides align to TRBD1. Germline V CDR1 and CDR2: KGHDR, SFDVKD. The CDR3 contains 16 residues. Trimming at V came to 3 bases and at J to 0 bases, leaving 4 bases not matched to a gene. The CDR3 here is CATSDPTGSSYNEQFF. The CDR3 nucleotides are TGTGCCACCAGTGATCCGACAGGGAGCTCCTACAATGAGCAGTTCTTC.

CDR3 region: CASSVLAGANYNEQFF. CDR3 nucleotides: TGTGCCAGCAGCGTACTAGCGGGAGCTAACTACAATGAGCAGTTCTTC. The chain carries TRBV9 and TRBJ2-1, with 10 bases fitting TRBD2. V lost 1 base, J lost 3 bases, and 4 bases stayed unmatched. Germline V gene lookup returns CDR1 SGDLS and CDR2 YYNGEE. The CDR3 has 16 residues.

CDR3 residues: CASSPWTGAGNTIYF. CDR3 DNA sequence: TGTGCCAGCAGCCCCTGGACAGGGGCTGGAAACACCATATATTTT. The V call is TRBV3-1 (or the pseudogene TRBV3-2), the J call TRBJ1-3; 9 nucleotides match TRBD1. CDR3 size: 15 residues. Germline V gene data show CDR1 as LGHDT and CDR2 as YNNKEL (reference sequence). The trim removed 4 bases at V and 2 bases at J, leaving 3 bases unmatched.

This sequence joins TRBV25-1 and TRBJ1-1; 8 bases map to TRBD1. Trimming took 1 base from V and 1 from J; bases not matched to a gene: 5. Looked up from germline, CDR1 is MGHDK and CDR2 is SYGVNS. CDR3 length: 16 residues. The CDR3 nucleotides are TGTGCCAGCAGTGAATCAGGGGGCGGATCGAACACTGAAGCTTTCTTT. Protein product: CASSESGGGSNTEAFF.

V and J are TRBV28 and TRBJ1-5, with a weak D call TRBD1 (5 bases). Germline CDR1 and CDR2: MDHEN and SYDVKM. The CDR3 loop spans 13 amino acids. The V and J ends lost 6 bases and 3 bases respectively, with 9 bases between them. This chain's CDR3 is CASRRQFNQPQHF. The CDR3 nucleotides are TGTGCCAGCAGGCGACAGTTCAATCAGCCCCAGCATTTT.

The chain uses TRBV7-8 and TRBJ2-1; possible D gene TRBD1, 5 bases. This CDR3 is 17 amino acids long. V lost 4 bases and J 4 bases, leaving 20 bases between the germline ends. Germline loops: CDR1 SGHVS, CDR2 FQNEAQ. In DNA form, the CDR3 reads TGTGCCAGCAGCTCTCAGGACACTTCCCTCGTATACAATGAGCAGTTCTTC. Translating gives CASSSQDTSLVYNEQFF.

The chain uses TRBV9 and TRBJ2-6; perhaps TRBD2 as D (6 bases). The CDR3 has 16 amino acids. V lost 3 bases to trimming and J lost 2 bases, with 12 bases between them. Germline values: CDR1 SGDLS, CDR2 YYNGEE. The CDR3 sequence is CASSATSKAGANVLTF. CDR3 nucleotide sequence: TGTGCCAGCAGCGCGACTAGTAAAGCTGGGGCCAACGTCCTGACTTTC. Full variable domain (outside the CDR3, taken from reference TRBV9 and TRBJ2-6): DSGVTQTPKHLITATGQRVTLRCSPRSGDLSVYWYQQSLDQGLQFLIQYYNGEERAKGNILERFSAQQFPDLHSELNLSSLELGDSALYFCASSATSKAGANVLTFGAGSRLTVL.

The V call is TRBV20-1, the J call TRBJ2-7, with TRBD2 as a possible D gene (5 bases). Germline V gives CDR1 DFQATT, CDR2 SNEGSKA (reference sequence). This CDR3 region has 10 residues. V dropped 3 bases and J dropped 6 bases, with 6 bases sitting between them. The CDR3 DNA follows: TGCAGTGCTAGTCGGGGCGAGCAGTACTTC. Translated: CSASRGEQYF.